The sequence of this TCR beta chain was determined in a study of OX40 agonist ivuxolimab in advanced cancers. Study background: Patients enrolled in dose escalation were diagnosed with hepatocellular carcinoma, melanoma, renal cell or head and neck cancer. Study findings and constraints: It was not determined which antigens were specifically recognized by the peripheral T cells that had undergone clonal expansion. Researchers report that CD8+ T cells had, on average, more expanded clones than CD4+.

This CDR3 comprises 14 residues. The V gene lost 5 bases and the J gene lost 2 bases, with 12 bases spanning the gap. Germline CDR1 is SGHRS and CDR2 is YFSETQ. A word on this clone: Its antigen remains unidentified.

Here immunoSEQ multiplex PCR was the method, and the copy in TCRdb shows in-frame clones only, minus some. The sample yields tens of thousands of clones, roughly 80% seen once. This sequence joins TRBV5-1 and TRBJ2-3; D is ambiguous. Sequencing was performed on CD4+ or CD8+ T cells sorted from blood, taken in a trial of the OX40 agonist ivuxolimab. The sequence came from an adult with an advanced solid tumor such as melanoma, head and neck, liver or kidney cancer. The CDR3 region has the DNA TGCGCCAGCAGTCAGGAACAGACCACAGATACGCAGTATTTT. Residues: CASSQEQTTDTQYF.